The clone carrying this T cell receptor (beta chain) was observed a few times. Its antigen is as yet unknown. This sample is part of a study of identical twins. General study results and limits: Among monozygotic twins, out-of-frame TCR alpha sharing exceeded what models predicted. There is a chance that invariant MAIT and iNKT cells partially muddied zero-insertion analyses.

CDR1 is DFQATT, CDR2 SNEGSKA, per germline (reference sequence). V was trimmed by 5 bases and J by 5 bases, leaving 7 bases between them. The CDR3 is made up of 11 amino acids. Using its own MiXCR run on the 5' RACE reads, TCRdb lists one record per CDR3 protein. Of roughly 630,000 distinct CDR3 sequences listed, about 7% are singletons. These data also formed part of another study, on yellow fever vaccine responses in identical twins.

The V call is TRBV20-1, the J call TRBJ2-1, with D unresolved. Sequenced material: PBMCs. This TCR derives from a woman under 30 in good health. The CDR3 loop reads CSAFRNNEQFF. For the CDR3, the DNA is TGCAGTGCTTTCAGAAACAATGAGCAGTTCTTC.